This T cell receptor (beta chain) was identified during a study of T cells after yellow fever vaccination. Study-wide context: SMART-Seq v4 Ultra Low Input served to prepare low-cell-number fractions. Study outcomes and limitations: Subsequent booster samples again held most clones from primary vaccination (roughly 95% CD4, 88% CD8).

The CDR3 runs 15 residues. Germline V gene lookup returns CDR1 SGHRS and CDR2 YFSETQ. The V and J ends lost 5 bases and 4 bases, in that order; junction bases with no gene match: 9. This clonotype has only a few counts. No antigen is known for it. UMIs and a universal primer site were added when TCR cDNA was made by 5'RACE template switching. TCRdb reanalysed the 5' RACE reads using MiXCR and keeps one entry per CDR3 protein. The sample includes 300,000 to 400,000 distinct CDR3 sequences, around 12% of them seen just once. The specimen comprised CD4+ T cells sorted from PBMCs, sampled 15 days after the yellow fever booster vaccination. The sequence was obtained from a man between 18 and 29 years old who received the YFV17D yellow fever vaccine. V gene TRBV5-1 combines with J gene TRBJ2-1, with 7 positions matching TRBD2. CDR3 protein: CASRSSGGGYNEQFF. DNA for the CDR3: TGCGCCAGCAGAAGTAGTGGGGGGGGATACAATGAGCAGTTCTTC.